A single sample gave rise to the 21 T cell receptor beta chains below, sequenced in a study of blood T cell repertoires in COVID-19. Data came from immunoSEQ multiplex PCR; TCRdb stores just in-frame clones and leaves some out. The repertoire holds fewer than 300,000 clones, with approximately 86% as singletons. Material for sequencing was peripheral blood. These TCRs come from a woman between 18 and 29 years old with acute or convalescent COVID-19.

The rearrangement joins TRBV30 to TRBJ2-2; TRBD1 matches at 8 bases. Germline loops: CDR1 GTSNPN, CDR2 SVGIG (reference sequence). The CDR3 has 13 amino acids. The V gene end was trimmed by 2 bases and the J gene end by 7 bases; junction bases not matched to a gene: 3. The CDR3 DNA sequence: TGTGCCTGGAGTAGACAGGGGCTCGGGGAGCTGTTTTTT. Translated, it gives CAWSRQGLGELFF. The variable domain in full, completed from reference TRBV30 and TRBJ2-2, reads SQTIHQWPATLVQPVGSPLSLECTVEGTSNPNLYWYRQAAGRGLQLLFYSVGIGQISSEVPQNLSASRPQDRQFILSSKKLLLSDSGFYLCAWSRQGLGELFFGEGSRLTVL.

V and J are TRBV5-4 and TRBJ1-1; tentatively, D is TRBD1 (6 bases). CDR3 size: 16 residues. Germline values: CDR1 SGHNT, CDR2 YYREEE (reference sequence). The germline V and J ends were trimmed by 4 bases and 4 bases, with 20 bases remaining between them. CDR3: CASSRKGDGFATEAFF. The CDR3 region has the DNA TGTGCCAGCAGCCGTAAGGGGGACGGGTTTGCCACTGAAGCTTTCTTT.

The chain combines TRBV28 with TRBJ1-6; 10 positions agree with TRBD1. Unmatched junction bases numbered 10, after V lost 6 bases and J lost 11 bases. The CDR3 runs 15 residues. Germline lookup yields CDR1 MDHEN and CDR2 SYDVKM. CDR3 protein: CASSWTGGSETPLHF. CDR3 DNA: TGTGCCAGCAGCTGGACAGGGGGGTCAGAGACACCCCTCCACTTT.

This chain joins TRBV6-5 and TRBJ2-3, with TRBD2 matching over 7 bases. This CDR3 has 13 amino acids. J gave up 6 bases and V 6 bases, and 6 bases lay outside the gene matches. Germline CDR1 and CDR2: MNHEY and SVGAGI. In DNA, the CDR3 is TGTGCCAGCAGCCGACTAGCTCCGGATACGCAGTATTTT. This codes for CASSRLAPDTQYF.

The chain joins TRBV19 to TRBJ1-3; no reliable D call. Germline CDR1 reads LNHDA; CDR2 reads SQIVND (reference sequence). V lost 5 bases and J lost 4, with 12 bases in between. This CDR3 has 14 residues. CDR3 sequence (DNA): TGTGCCAGTAGTGGTCGGGTATCCGGAAACACCATATATTTT. The encoded protein is CASSGRVSGNTIYF.

This chain connects TRBV4-3 to TRBJ2-7; 7 nucleotides agree with TRBD2. CDR3 length equals 15 residues. The ends lost 0 bases at V and 4 bases at J; junction bases unmatched: 6. CDR1 is LGHNA, CDR2 YSLEER, per germline. This CDR3 reads CASSQEAGFGYEQYF. CDR3 nucleotides: TGCGCCAGCAGCCAAGAAGCGGGATTTGGGTACGAGCAGTACTTC.

The chain carries TRBV14 and TRBJ2-7, with TRBD2 matching over 7 bases. Trimming removed 2 bases from V and 10 bases from J; junction bases left unmatched: 14. The CDR3 is 15 residues long. The V gene's germline CDR1 is SGHDN and CDR2 FVKESK. CDR3 residues: CASSQTGWEGREQYF. Here the CDR3 DNA reads TGTGCCAGCAGCCAAACTGGGTGGGAGGGCCGCGAACAGTACTTC. The whole variable domain, filled in from reference TRBV14 and TRBJ2-7, reads EAGVTQFPSHSVIEKGQTVTLRCDPISGHDNLYWYRRVMGKEIKFLLHFVKESKQDESGMPNNRFLAERTGGTYSTLKVQPAELEDSGVYFCASSQTGWEGREQYFGPGTRLTVT.

The V and J genes are TRBV10-2 and TRBJ1-2, with TRBD1 matching 8 bases. The CDR3 sequence is 12 residues long. The junction had 2 bases not matched to a gene; V was cut back by 9 bases and J by 2 bases. Per germline, CDR1 WSHSY and CDR2 SAAADI. CDR3 amino acids: CASTGGNYGYTF. The DNA of the CDR3 is TGCGCCAGTACAGGGGGGAACTATGGCTACACCTTC.

V and J are TRBV11-3 and TRBJ2-3; 11 positions agree with TRBD2. The CDR3 is 16 amino acids. Germline V lookup: CDR1 SGHNT, CDR2 YENEEA. V trimming: 5 bases; J trimming: 8 bases; junction bases outside the gene matches: 12. CDR3 residues: CASSPGTSGLMGTQYF. CDR3 coding DNA: TGTGCCAGCAGCCCCGGGACTAGCGGACTTATGGGTACGCAGTATTTT.

CDR3 region: CASRQGSWNSPLHF. In DNA form, the CDR3 reads TGTGCCAGCAGACAGGGTTCTTGGAATTCACCCCTCCACTTT. The rearrangement joins TRBV14 to TRBJ1-6; D is possibly TRBD1 (6 bases). The CDR3 length is 14 residues. Germline V lookup: CDR1 SGHDN, CDR2 FVKESK. The ends were cut back, 6 bases at V and 7 bases at J, with 13 bases in the middle.

This rearrangement joins TRBV28 to TRBJ1-2, with 9 bases fitting TRBD1. The CDR3 totals 15 residues. V lost 6 bases, J lost 5 bases, and 10 bases stayed unmatched. Germline assignment: CDR1 MDHEN and CDR2 SYDVKM. The CDR3 sequence: CASRPPETGGYGYTF. CDR3 nucleotides: TGTGCCAGCAGACCACCAGAGACAGGGGGATATGGCTACACCTTC.

CDR3 amino acids: CASSPKGQGEFGPQHF. Written as DNA, the CDR3 is TGTGCCAGCTCACCCAAGGGACAGGGGGAATTTGGGCCCCAGCATTTT. J is TRBJ1-5 and V is TRBV18; 11 bases map to TRBD1. The CDR3 is 16 residues long. CDR1 and CDR2 (germline): KGHSH, LQKENI. V trimming: 3 bases; J trimming: 9 bases; junction bases outside the gene matches: 10.

V and J are TRBV9 and TRBJ2-5; 9 bases fit TRBD1. Germline CDR1 SGDLS, CDR2 YYNGEE. There are 19 residues in the CDR3. V lost 0 bases and J lost 0; bases outside the gene matches: 12. The CDR3, as DNA: TGTGCCAGCAGCGTAGCTACCGCCGGGACAGGGTCTCACCAAGAGACCCAGTACTTC. Encoded protein: CASSVATAGTGSHQETQYF.

CDR3 sequence reads: CASSSGTSGRDLSYEQYF. The CDR3 DNA reads TGTGCCAGCAGCTCCGGGACTAGCGGGAGAGATCTCTCCTACGAGCAGTACTTC. V gene TRBV6-8 combines with J gene TRBJ2-7; 14 positions match TRBD2. Trimming at V came to 6 bases and at J to 0 bases, leaving 10 bases not matched to a gene. Looked up from germline, CDR1 is MNHGY and CDR2 is SAAAGT. This CDR3 contains 18 residues.

CDR3 residues: CASSELGTGVYGYTF. CDR3 nucleotide sequence: TGTGCCAGCAGTGAATTAGGGACAGGAGTTTATGGCTACACCTTC. The rearrangement uses TRBV6-1 and TRBJ1-2, with TRBD1 identical over 8 bases. This CDR3 region has 15 residues. CDR1 is MNHNS, CDR2 SASEGT, per germline. Trimming removed 2 bases from V and 5 bases from J; junction bases left unmatched: 7.

V gene TRBV7-2 combines with J gene TRBJ2-1; 13 bases align to TRBD2. Trimming at V came to 4 bases and at J to 8 bases, leaving 5 bases not matched to a gene. CDR3 length: 15 amino acids. The germline V gene encodes CDR1 SGHTA and CDR2 FQGNSA. CDR3 coding DNA: TGTGCCAGCAGCTCCGGGACTAGCGGGACGCATGAGCAGTTCTTC. Translated, it gives CASSSGTSGTHEQFF.

V and J are TRBV6-2 or TRBV6-3 and TRBJ1-5; 10 bases are a match to TRBD1. The CDR3 has 16 residues. CDR1 is MNHEY and CDR2 is SVGEGT in the germline V gene. Germline trimming cut 3 bases from V and 4 bases from J; bases unmatched to any gene: 6. Here the CDR3 reads CASSYPPGQGNQPQHF. In nucleotides, the CDR3 is TGTGCCAGCAGTTATCCCCCGGGACAGGGGAATCAGCCCCAGCATTTT.

The chain is built from TRBV6-5 and TRBJ2-7; TRBD2 might be the D (6 bases). Trimming removed 6 bases at V and 2 bases at J, with 14 bases between. Germline CDR1 and CDR2: MNHEY and SVGAGI. This CDR3 is 14 amino acids long. CDR3 in amino acids: CASSMGAGAYEQYF. The CDR3 DNA reads as TGTGCCAGCAGCATGGGAGCGGGCGCCTACGAGCAGTACTTC.

The genes are TRBV6-2 or TRBV6-3 and TRBJ1-6, with 7 bases that match TRBD1. Trimming cost V 2 bases and J 0 bases; bases outside gene matches: 13. From germline, CDR1 is MNHEY and CDR2 SVGEGT. The CDR3 consists of 20 residues. The CDR3 loop reads CASSYQHRDSLSSYNSPLHF. The DNA for the CDR3 is TGTGCCAGCAGTTACCAACACCGGGACAGCTTAAGCTCCTATAATTCACCCCTCCACTTT.

The V gene is TRBV7-9, the J gene TRBJ1-5, with a weak D call TRBD1 (6 bases). V lost 3 bases, J lost 0 bases, and 6 bases lay in between. CDR3 length: 14 amino acids. Germline V gives CDR1 SEHNR, CDR2 FQNEAQ (reference sequence). The CDR3 nucleotides are TGTGCCAGCAGCTTGGACAGTAGCAATCAGCCCCAGCATTTT. Its translation: CASSLDSSNQPQHF.

The chain combines TRBV5-6 with TRBJ1-2; TRBD1 aligns across 9 bases. The germline gives CDR1 SGHDT, CDR2 YYEEEE. V was pared by 0 bases and J by 8 bases, with 2 bases of the junction left unmatched. CDR3 length equals 13 residues. CDR3 sequence reads: CASSLGGQGGYTF. CDR3 in DNA: TGTGCCAGCAGCTTGGGGGGACAGGGCGGCTACACCTTC.